A single sample is the source of the 3 T cell receptor beta chains below, sequenced in a study of T cells in localized non-small cell lung cancer. The repertoire was sequenced with immunoSEQ multiplex PCR; TCRdb's copy has only in-frame clones and lacks some. In the table there are about 59,000 clones, 90% to 95% of which are singletons. This specimen consisted of peripheral blood, obtained before any cancer treatment. The receptors here all came from a man aged 40 to 75 with stage I lung adenocarcinoma.

J is TRBJ2-3 and V is TRBV29-1; TRBD1 is a possible D gene (6 bases). Germline V gives CDR1 SQVTM, CDR2 ANQGSEA. The CDR3 length is 16 residues. Trimming cost V 3 bases and J 5 bases, with 21 bases left between them. CDR3 coding DNA: TGCAGCGTTGACCTTCTTGGTAAGGGGGATCAAGATACGCAGTATTTT. Protein product: CSVDLLGKGDQDTQYF.

V usage is TRBV7-2 and J usage is TRBJ2-1, with D uncertain. Germline assignment: CDR1 SGHTA and CDR2 FQGNSA. This CDR3 has 16 residues. Trimming took 2 bases from V and 0 from J, leaving 11 bases between them. CDR3 DNA: TGTGCCAGCAGCTTAAGTTCTCACAACTCCTACAATGAGCAGTTCTTC. The encoded protein is CASSLSSHNSYNEQFF.

This chain joins TRBV5-6 and TRBJ2-7, with D uncertain. Germline loops: CDR1 SGHDT, CDR2 YYEEEE. CDR3 length equals 12 residues. Deletions cut 2 bases from V and 4 bases from J, with 7 bases between. CDR3 sequence: CASSLGKYEQYF. The CDR3 region has the DNA TGTGCCAGCAGCTTAGGGAAATACGAGCAGTACTTC.